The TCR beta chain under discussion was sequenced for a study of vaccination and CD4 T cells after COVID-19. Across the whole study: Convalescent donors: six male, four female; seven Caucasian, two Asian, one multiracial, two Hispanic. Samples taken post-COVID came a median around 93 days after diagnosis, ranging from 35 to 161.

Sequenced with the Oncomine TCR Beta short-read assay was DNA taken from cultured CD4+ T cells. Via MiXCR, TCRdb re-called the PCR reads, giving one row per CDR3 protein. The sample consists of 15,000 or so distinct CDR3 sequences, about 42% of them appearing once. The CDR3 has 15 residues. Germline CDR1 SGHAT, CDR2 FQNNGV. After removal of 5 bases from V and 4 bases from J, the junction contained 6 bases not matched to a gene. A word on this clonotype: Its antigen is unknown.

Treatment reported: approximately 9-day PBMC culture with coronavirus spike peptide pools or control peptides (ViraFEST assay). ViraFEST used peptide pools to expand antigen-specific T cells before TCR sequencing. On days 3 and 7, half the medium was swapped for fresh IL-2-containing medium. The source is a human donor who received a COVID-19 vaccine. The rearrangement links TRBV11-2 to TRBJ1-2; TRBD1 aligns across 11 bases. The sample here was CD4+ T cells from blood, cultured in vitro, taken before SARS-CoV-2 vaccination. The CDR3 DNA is TGTGCCAGCAGCCCAGGACAGGGGGCCCTCTATGGCTACACCTTC. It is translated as CASSPGQGALYGYTF. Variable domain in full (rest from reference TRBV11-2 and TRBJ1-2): EAGVAQSPRYKIIEKRQSVAFWCNPISGHATLYWYQQILGQGPKLLIQFQNNGVVDDSQLPKDRFSAERLKGVDSTLKIQPAKLEDSAVYLCASSPGQGALYGYTFGSGTRLTVV.